The rows below give T cell receptor beta chains drawn from one sample of a study of blood T cells in healthy people across ages. Via MiXCR, TCRdb re-called the 5' RACE reads, giving one row per CDR3 protein. This sample has some 1,500,000 distinct CDR3 sequences, with roughly 43% found just once. The sample was blood. These receptors all come from a woman between 18 and 29 years old in good health. Both conserved end residues are part of each CDR3. Fields, in order: D gene, clone size, J gene, V gene, CDR3 DNA, CDR3 protein. The D gene is left open where the match is weak. Rows may omit the clone size; those that give it use once, few, many or a size class.

d_gene: TRBD1; abundance: few; j_gene: TRBJ2-7; v_gene: TRBV2; CDR3nt: TGTGCCAGCAGTCCTCAGACAGGGTCAGGCTACGAGCAGTACTTC; CDR3aa: CASSPQTGSGYEQYF
d_gene: TRBD2; abundance: few; j_gene: TRBJ2-7; v_gene: TRBV20-1; CDR3nt: TGCAGTGCTAGAGTTCCCCTAGCGGGAGGTTACGAGCAGTACTTC; CDR3aa: CSARVPLAGGYEQYF
d_gene: .; abundance: once; j_gene: TRBJ1-3; v_gene: TRBV6-6; CDR3nt: TGTGCCAGCAGATCCGGGGGATCTGGAAACACCATATATTTT; CDR3aa: CASRSGGSGNTIYF
d_gene: .; abundance: .; j_gene: TRBJ2-1; v_gene: TRBV7-9; CDR3nt: TGTGCCAGCAGCTTAGCCCGTAACCCAAATGAGCAGTTCTTC; CDR3aa: CASSLARNPNEQFF
d_gene: .; abundance: few; j_gene: TRBJ1-2; v_gene: TRBV7-9; CDR3nt: TGTGCCAGCAGCTTATGGATTTATGGCTACACCTTC; CDR3aa: CASSLWIYGYTF
d_gene: .; abundance: .; j_gene: TRBJ2-5; v_gene: TRBV3-1; CDR3nt: TGTGCCGGCAGCAGGACGTGGAATGAGCAGTACTTC; CDR3aa: CAGSRTWNEQYF
d_gene: TRBD1; abundance: .; j_gene: TRBJ2-3; v_gene: TRBV5-1; CDR3nt: TGCGCCAGTAAAAGGACAGGGGGCATTGATACGCAGTATTTT; CDR3aa: CASKRTGGIDTQYF
d_gene: TRBD2; abundance: few; j_gene: TRBJ2-1; v_gene: TRBV9; CDR3nt: TGTGCCAGCAGCGTAGTCGGGGCACTAGCGGGCCGCTACAATGAGCAGTTCTTC; CDR3aa: CASSVVGALAGRYNEQFF
d_gene: .; abundance: once; j_gene: TRBJ2-7; v_gene: TRBV15; CDR3nt: TGTGCCACCAGCAGAGAGGCCGTTTCCTACGAGCAGTACTTC; CDR3aa: CATSREAVSYEQYF
d_gene: .; abundance: .; j_gene: TRBJ1-2; v_gene: TRBV12-3/TRBV12-4; CDR3nt: TGTGCCAGCAGTTTAGGGTTTGGCAGGGCCAACTATGGCTACACCTTC; CDR3aa: CASSLGFGRANYGYTF
d_gene: TRBD2; abundance: few; j_gene: TRBJ2-1; v_gene: TRBV29-1; CDR3nt: TGCAGCGTTGAAGTTTTACTAGCGGGGGTCAATGAGCAGTTCTTC; CDR3aa: CSVEVLLAGVNEQFF
d_gene: .; abundance: few; j_gene: TRBJ2-1; v_gene: TRBV5-1; CDR3nt: TGCGCCAGCAGCCAATATTTAGCGGCCAGCTCCTACAATGAGCAGTTCTTC; CDR3aa: CASSQYLAASSYNEQFF
d_gene: TRBD2; abundance: .; j_gene: TRBJ2-5; v_gene: TRBV24-1; CDR3nt: TGTGCCACCAGTGATCCGGGGACTAGCGGGGGGCGAGAGACCCAGTACTTC; CDR3aa: CATSDPGTSGGRETQYF
d_gene: .; abundance: few; j_gene: TRBJ2-3; v_gene: TRBV7-2; CDR3nt: TGTGCCAGCAGGCCTAGTCTTCGTGGAGATACGCAGTATTTT; CDR3aa: CASRPSLRGDTQYF
d_gene: .; abundance: .; j_gene: TRBJ1-3; v_gene: TRBV4-1; CDR3nt: TGCGCCAGCAGCCAACCTACAAGAGACTCTGGAAACACCATATATTTT; CDR3aa: CASSQPTRDSGNTIYF
d_gene: .; abundance: .; j_gene: TRBJ1-5; v_gene: TRBV4-2; CDR3nt: TGTGCCAGCAGCCAAGAGCGCCGGGCCCCCAATCAGCCCCAGCATTTT; CDR3aa: CASSQERRAPNQPQHF
d_gene: TRBD2; abundance: .; j_gene: TRBJ2-1; v_gene: TRBV30; CDR3nt: TGTGCCCGGACTAGCGGGAGGGCCGGCAATGAGCAGTTCTTC; CDR3aa: CARTSGRAGNEQFF
d_gene: .; abundance: few; j_gene: TRBJ1-2; v_gene: TRBV3-1; CDR3nt: TGTGCCAGCAGCCAAGAGTCGAACCCGGCGCGGGGCTACACCTTC; CDR3aa: CASSQESNPARGYTF
d_gene: .; abundance: few; j_gene: TRBJ2-7; v_gene: TRBV10-3; CDR3nt: TGTGCCATCAGCCCGGGTATCTCCTACGAGCAGTACTTC; CDR3aa: CAISPGISYEQYF
d_gene: TRBD2; abundance: .; j_gene: TRBJ2-7; v_gene: TRBV5-1; CDR3nt: TGCGCCAGCAGCTCCCGGACTAGCGTTCTCTCCTACGAGCAGTACTTC; CDR3aa: CASSSRTSVLSYEQYF
d_gene: .; abundance: once; j_gene: TRBJ2-3; v_gene: TRBV25-1; CDR3nt: TGTGCCAGCAGTGGACTGGGGGCACCCACAGATACGCAGTATTTT; CDR3aa: CASSGLGAPTDTQYF
d_gene: .; abundance: .; j_gene: TRBJ2-7; v_gene: TRBV9; CDR3nt: TGTGCCAGCAGCGTAGGTCAGGGGTTTGGCGAGCAGTACTTC; CDR3aa: CASSVGQGFGEQYF
d_gene: .; abundance: .; j_gene: TRBJ2-7; v_gene: TRBV28; CDR3nt: TGTGCCAGCTCCCCCTCCGGAGATACCACCTACGAGCAGTACTTC; CDR3aa: CASSPSGDTTYEQYF
d_gene: .; abundance: .; j_gene: TRBJ1-2; v_gene: TRBV27; CDR3nt: TGTGCCAGCAGTCCCACCGGGGGACTGGGCTACACCTTC; CDR3aa: CASSPTGGLGYTF
d_gene: TRBD1; abundance: many; j_gene: TRBJ1-5; v_gene: TRBV7-2; CDR3nt: TGTGCCAGCAGCTTCTTGACAGGGGCAGATCAGCCCCAGCATTTT; CDR3aa: CASSFLTGADQPQHF
d_gene: .; abundance: .; j_gene: TRBJ1-4; v_gene: TRBV4-2; CDR3nt: TGTGCCAGCAGCCAAGATATGGGTAATGAAAAACTGTTTTTT; CDR3aa: CASSQDMGNEKLFF
d_gene: .; abundance: .; j_gene: TRBJ2-5; v_gene: TRBV27; CDR3nt: TGTGCCAGCAGTTTCCCTTTCCGGGGGAACAATGAGCAGTACTTC; CDR3aa: CASSFPFRGNNEQYF
d_gene: .; abundance: .; j_gene: TRBJ1-4; v_gene: TRBV12-3/TRBV12-4; CDR3nt: TGTGCCAGCAGTTTATGGGGGGCTGCAACTAATGAAAAACTGTTTTTT; CDR3aa: CASSLWGAATNEKLFF
d_gene: TRBD2; abundance: .; j_gene: TRBJ2-4; v_gene: TRBV4-3; CDR3nt: TGCGCCAGCAGCCCCCTAGCGGGGGGGACCTACAATGAGCAGTACTTC; CDR3aa: CASSPLAGGTYNEQYF
d_gene: .; abundance: few; j_gene: TRBJ2-2; v_gene: TRBV7-9; CDR3nt: TGTGCCAGCAGCTTTAGGGAGTCGGACACCGGGGAGCTGTTTTTT; CDR3aa: CASSFRESDTGELFF
d_gene: .; abundance: once; j_gene: TRBJ2-1; v_gene: TRBV7-9; CDR3nt: TGTGCCAGCAGCTTCGGAGGGTACCAAGAGACCCAGTTCTTC; CDR3aa: CASSFGGYQETQFF
d_gene: .; abundance: .; j_gene: TRBJ2-3; v_gene: TRBV5-6; CDR3nt: TGTGCCAGCAGCTCCAGGGGCAAAAGAAGCACAGATACGCAGTATTTT; CDR3aa: CASSSRGKRSTDTQYF
d_gene: .; abundance: .; j_gene: TRBJ1-1; v_gene: TRBV5-1; CDR3nt: TGCGCCAGCAGCCAGGACAGCAGGCACATGAACACTGAAGCTTTCTTT; CDR3aa: CASSQDSRHMNTEAFF
d_gene: TRBD1; abundance: .; j_gene: TRBJ2-5; v_gene: TRBV2; CDR3nt: TGTGCCAGCAGTGAAGAACAGGGGGCGGGGGAGACCCAGTACTTC; CDR3aa: CASSEEQGAGETQYF
d_gene: TRBD1; abundance: .; j_gene: TRBJ2-6; v_gene: TRBV10-3; CDR3nt: TGTGCCATCAGTGAGATAAGGGACAGTAACTCTGGGGCCAACGTCCTGACTTTC; CDR3aa: CAISEIRDSNSGANVLTF
d_gene: .; abundance: few; j_gene: TRBJ1-2; v_gene: TRBV10-3; CDR3nt: TGTGCCATCAGTGCACTGGGGGGGGGCTACACCTTC; CDR3aa: CAISALGGGYTF
d_gene: .; abundance: .; j_gene: TRBJ2-5; v_gene: TRBV13; CDR3nt: TGTGCCAGCAGCTCCTTACAGAGGGCGATAGGTGAGCAGTACTTC; CDR3aa: CASSSLQRAIGEQYF
d_gene: .; abundance: .; j_gene: TRBJ1-2; v_gene: TRBV20-1; CDR3nt: TGCAGTGCTAGCCAGTTGAACGGCTACACCTTC; CDR3aa: CSASQLNGYTF
d_gene: .; abundance: few; j_gene: TRBJ1-2; v_gene: TRBV4-1; CDR3nt: TGCGCCAGCAGCATACCCGGGATCTATGGCTACACCTTC; CDR3aa: CASSIPGIYGYTF
d_gene: TRBD1; abundance: .; j_gene: TRBJ2-1; v_gene: TRBV25-1; CDR3nt: TGTGCCAGCAGTGAAGGGGACAGCTCCTACAATGAGCAGTTCTTC; CDR3aa: CASSEGDSSYNEQFF
d_gene: TRBD1; abundance: .; j_gene: TRBJ1-4; v_gene: TRBV7-2; CDR3nt: TGTGCCAGCAGCCCCCGGACAGGGCGAGTGGAAAAACTGTTTTTT; CDR3aa: CASSPRTGRVEKLFF
d_gene: .; abundance: .; j_gene: TRBJ2-7; v_gene: TRBV2; CDR3nt: TGTGCCAGTGACGGGGGAGCACAGGGGAACGAGCAGTACTTC; CDR3aa: CASDGGAQGNEQYF
d_gene: TRBD1; abundance: few; j_gene: TRBJ2-3; v_gene: TRBV7-2; CDR3nt: TGTGCCAGCAGCTTCTTTGGACAGGACACAGATACGCAGTATTTT; CDR3aa: CASSFFGQDTDTQYF